This is a list of T cell receptor beta chains from one sample in a study of T cell changes during pregnancy in multiple sclerosis. Only in-frame clones appear in the TCRdb table, and some are missing; sequencing was by immunoSEQ multiplex PCR. Of 30,000 to 45,000 clones in the sample, 75% to 95% are singletons; the top ten hold approximately 0.44%. The sequenced sample was CD4+ T cells from peripheral blood mononuclear cells, obtained in the third trimester of pregnancy. These receptors were obtained from a female donor with multiple sclerosis, enrolled in a pregnancy study. The CDR3 runs from the conserved cysteine through the conserved F or W. Fields, in order: CDR3 DNA, CDR3 protein, clone size, V gene, D gene, J gene. D genes are given only for firm matches. Not every row has a clone size; where given, it reads once, few, many or a size class.

TGTGCCAGCAGCCGGACTAGCGGGAGCGCTAAAAACATTCAGTACTTC | CASSRTSGSAKNIQYF | . | TRBV5-4 | TRBD2 | TRBJ2-4
TGTGCCACCAGCACAGGGGTACGTTTGGATTCACCCCTCCACTTT | CATSTGVRLDSPLHF | once | TRBV19 | TRBD1 | TRBJ1-6
TGTGCCAGCAGTTTCGGACTAGCCGAGACCCAGTACTTC | CASSFGLAETQYF | few | TRBV6-5 | TRBD2 | TRBJ2-5
TGTGCCAGCAGGGAATGGCGGGGGGGTGAGCAGTACTTC | CASREWRGGEQYF | . | TRBV27 | TRBD2 | TRBJ2-7
TGTGCCAGCAGCGTAGACCGCACCAGAGAAAAACTGTTTTTT | CASSVDRTREKLFF | . | TRBV9 | . | TRBJ1-4
TGTGCCAGCAGCTTGGCCACTCCCTCCTACGAGCAGTACTTC | CASSLATPSYEQYF | . | TRBV5-4 | . | TRBJ2-7
TGTGCCAGCAGCTTGGGGCTACAGGGGGCGCAACATGGCTACACCTTC | CASSLGLQGAQHGYTF | once | TRBV5-4 | TRBD1 | TRBJ1-2
TGTGCCTGGAGGGGCGGGAGGGCCCTCAATGAGCAGTTCTTC | CAWRGGRALNEQFF | . | TRBV30 | TRBD2 | TRBJ2-1
TGTGCCAGCAGCTTGCAGGGAAGAAAGCGCACAGATACGCAGTATTTT | CASSLQGRKRTDTQYF | . | TRBV5-6 | . | TRBJ2-3
TGTGCCAGCAGCCCCGGTCTACTAGCTAACACAGATACGCAGTATTTT | CASSPGLLANTDTQYF | . | TRBV9 | . | TRBJ2-3
TGTGCCAGCAGGGAGAATACTAACTATGGCTACACCTTC | CASRENTNYGYTF | . | TRBV6-5 | . | TRBJ1-2
TGTGCCAGCTCACCACTACAGGGAAACGAGCAGTACTTC | CASSPLQGNEQYF | once | TRBV18 | . | TRBJ2-7
TGTGCCAGCAGCAAAGCGCAACAGGGGAAAGGTAACAATGAGCAGTTCTTC | CASSKAQQGKGNNEQFF | once | TRBV21-1 | . | TRBJ2-1
TGTGCCAGCAGCTTGTATACGACAGGGGGCGGAGGTGAGCAGTACTTC | CASSLYTTGGGGEQYF | . | TRBV5-6 | TRBD1 | TRBJ2-7
TGTGCCAGCAGTTTACCCGGCGGGGGGGGAAGGTCCTACGAGCAGTACTTC | CASSLPGGGGRSYEQYF | . | TRBV28 | TRBD2 | TRBJ2-7
TGCGCCAGCAGCTTAATCGGGGGAGGCCAAGAGACCCAGTACTTC | CASSLIGGGQETQYF | . | TRBV5-1 | . | TRBJ2-5
TGTGCCAGCAGCTCCCAAGGGTCTTTGCAGGGAGATACGCAGTATTTT | CASSSQGSLQGDTQYF | . | TRBV11-3 | . | TRBJ2-3
TGTGCCACCAGCAGACAGACAGGGGAAAATGAAAAACTGTTTTTT | CATSRQTGENEKLFF | once | TRBV15 | TRBD1 | TRBJ1-4
TGCGCCAGCAGCTCGCGGACTGGTGATGAGCAGTACTTC | CASSSRTGDEQYF | . | TRBV5-1 | . | TRBJ2-7
TGTGCCAGCAGCGAAACCGGTCGAGCTAATCAGCCCCAGCATTTT | CASSETGRANQPQHF | . | TRBV9 | . | TRBJ1-5
TGCGCCAGCAGCCAAGTTCCCCAGGGACTCAACTATGGCTACACCTTC | CASSQVPQGLNYGYTF | . | TRBV4-1 | . | TRBJ1-2
TGTGCCAGCAGGGGACTGGGGACAGGCGACGCCTACGAGCAGTACTTC | CASRGLGTGDAYEQYF | . | TRBV27 | TRBD1 | TRBJ2-7
TGCAGCGTTGAAGTTACAGGGGGAAATCAGCCCCAGCATTTT | CSVEVTGGNQPQHF | . | TRBV29-1 | TRBD1 | TRBJ1-5
TGTGCCAGCCGAAGCGGGGCCTACGAGCAGTACTTC | CASRSGAYEQYF | medium-sized | TRBV2 | TRBD2 | TRBJ2-7
TGCGCCAGCAGCTTCGAGGGGAACACTGAAGCTTTCTTT | CASSFEGNTEAFF | . | TRBV5-1 | . | TRBJ1-1
TGCGCCAGCAGCCAAGATTTGCAGGGTGGTACCCCCTTCTTT | CASSQDLQGGTPFF | . | TRBV4-3 | . | TRBJ1-1
TGTGCCAGCAGTGAACCGGGATTCCTGAGCTACGAGCAGTACTTC | CASSEPGFLSYEQYF | . | TRBV6-1 | . | TRBJ2-7
TGTGCCAGCAGTGAAAGAAGACAGGGTCGAGCTTTCTTT | CASSERRQGRAFF | once | TRBV6-1 | TRBD1 | TRBJ1-1
TGTGCCAGCAGTCATGTGGGGGGAGTCGGCTACACCTTC | CASSHVGGVGYTF | . | TRBV5-4 | . | TRBJ1-2
TGTGCCAGTAGTTTGAGGACTCAGCCCGGACCCGGGGAGCTGTTTTTT | CASSLRTQPGPGELFF | few | TRBV19 | . | TRBJ2-2
TGTGCCAGCAGCCCACCCAGGGCGAACACTGAAGCTTTCTTT | CASSPPRANTEAFF | . | TRBV7-9 | . | TRBJ1-1
TGTGCCAGCAGCTCGGGGAGGGAACACTCTGGAAACACCATATATTTT | CASSSGREHSGNTIYF | once | TRBV11-2 | . | TRBJ1-3
TGTGCCAGCTGGCAGGGTGACACTGAAGCTTTCTTT | CASWQGDTEAFF | . | TRBV28 | . | TRBJ1-1
TGTGCCAGCTCACCACAGACAGGGGGCTATACTGGAAACACCATATATTTT | CASSPQTGGYTGNTIYF | . | TRBV18 | TRBD1 | TRBJ1-3
TGTGCCAGCTCACCACTAGGACTCCCGATAAACACCGGGGAGCTGTTTTTT | CASSPLGLPINTGELFF | . | TRBV18 | . | TRBJ2-2
TGTGCCAGCAGCTGGACAGGGAGGCCTGAAGCTTTCTTT | CASSWTGRPEAFF | . | TRBV6-1 | TRBD1 | TRBJ1-1
TGTGCCAGCAAAGCGGGACACAATGAGCAGTTCTTC | CASKAGHNEQFF | . | TRBV28 | TRBD2 | TRBJ2-1
TGTGCCAGCAGTTCGCGACAGGCCCCTAACTATGGCTACACCTTC | CASSSRQAPNYGYTF | few | TRBV28 | . | TRBJ1-2
TGTGCCAGCTCACAGCTGGCGGTCTCCTACGAGCAGTACTTC | CASSQLAVSYEQYF | . | TRBV18 | . | TRBJ2-7
TGTGCCAGCAGCCGCACAAAGCACCTAAGAGGCCAAGAGACCCAGTACTTC | CASSRTKHLRGQETQYF | . | TRBV7-6 | . | TRBJ2-5
TGTGCCAGCAGACCCCTACAAGGGGGTTCCTACAATGAGCAGTTCTTC | CASRPLQGGSYNEQFF | . | TRBV9 | . | TRBJ2-1
TGCGCCAGCAGCCAAGCCGGGACACCCGGACTGAGCACCGGGGAGCTGTTTTTT | CASSQAGTPGLSTGELFF | . | TRBV4-1 | . | TRBJ2-2
TGTGCCAGCAAGTTTGCCATACGCGGGAGGGCCACTCGCACGGGGGAGCAGTACTTC | CASKFAIRGRATRTGEQYF | . | TRBV28 | TRBD2 | TRBJ2-7
TGTGCCAGTCAGGGGGCGATCTCTGGAAACACCATATATTTT | CASQGAISGNTIYF | . | TRBV6-6 | TRBD1 | TRBJ1-3
TGCGCCAGCAGCTTGCGAGGGATCGGGGGCACAGATACGCAGTATTTT | CASSLRGIGGTDTQYF | . | TRBV5-1 | . | TRBJ2-3
TGTGCCAGTGGGCTTATTGCGGGTGTTGTCGATGAGCAGTTCTTC | CASGLIAGVVDEQFF | . | TRBV19 | . | TRBJ2-1
TGTGCCAGCAGCTTAGACCTTAGCGGGAGGGCAAAACTCTCCGGGGCCAACGTCCTGACTTTC | CASSLDLSGRAKLSGANVLTF | . | TRBV7-6 | TRBD2 | TRBJ2-6
TGTGCCAGCAGTACCCAGGACATCCAAGAGACCCAGTACTTC | CASSTQDIQETQYF | . | TRBV28 | . | TRBJ2-5
TGCAGCGTTGTCAGGGCCCAGAGCACTGAAGCTTTCTTT | CSVVRAQSTEAFF | . | TRBV29-1 | . | TRBJ1-1
TGTGCCAGCAGCTTAAACCAAGGGACAGGGGGCAGGATCACTGAAGCTTTCTTT | CASSLNQGTGGRITEAFF | . | TRBV7-2 | TRBD1 | TRBJ1-1
TGTGCCAGTAGTGCCCTGGACAGGAGGTATGGCTACACCTTC | CASSALDRRYGYTF | . | TRBV19 | TRBD1 | TRBJ1-2
TGCACCAGCAGCCAAGAACAGCGGGAGGGCCGGGAGACCCAGTACTTC | CTSSQEQREGRETQYF | . | TRBV1 | . | TRBJ2-5